This T cell receptor (beta chain) was identified in a study of blood T cell repertoires in COVID-19. Turning to the study itself: Donors in the United States, Italy and Spain gave samples during acute or convalescent COVID-19.

Germline assignment: CDR1 LNHNV and CDR2 YYDKDF (reference sequence). This CDR3 comprises 15 residues. V lost 3 bases to trimming and J lost 2 bases, with 12 bases between them. Original processing methods: Scientists estimated how many nucleated cells there were by amplifying reference gene primers. TCRdb's table, derived via immunoSEQ multiplex PCR, lists solely in-frame clones and lacks some. D and trimming were read from the DNA, whereas the V and J calls and clone size are those reported in that table. The sample has 200,000 to 300,000 clones; roughly 85% are singletons. The sequenced sample was peripheral blood. This receptor was taken from a man aged 18 to 30 with active or convalescent COVID-19. This chain joins TRBV15 and TRBJ2-3; D not certain. The chain's CDR3 is CATSSTALITDTQYF. CDR3 bases: TGTGCCACCAGCAGTACAGCCTTGATCACAGATACGCAGTATTTT.